These T cell receptor beta chains were read from a single sample in a study of PD-1 blockade in classical Hodgkin lymphoma. The method was immunoSEQ multiplex PCR; TCRdb's version includes in-frame clones alone and lacks a portion of them. This sample yields over 50,000 clones, of which more than 65% are seen a single time; 16% belongs to the top ten. Material: peripheral blood mononuclear cells (PBMCs), obtained at baseline. The receptors here all came from a human donor with classical Hodgkin lymphoma. The CDR3 runs from the conserved cysteine through the conserved F or W. The order of the fields is CDR3 length, clone size, D gene, J gene, V gene, CDR3 DNA, CDR3 protein. D genes are given only for firm matches. Expanded clones are given a class, and other clones once, few, many or no size at all.

cdr3_length: 14
clone_size: .
d_call: TRBD1
j_call: TRBJ2-2
v_call: TRBV27
cdr3_nt: TGTGCCAGTACTACAGGGGGCGGCACCGGGGAGCTGTTTTTT
cdr3_aa: CASTTGGGTGELFF

cdr3_length: 14
clone_size: .
d_call: .
j_call: TRBJ2-7
v_call: TRBV7-2
cdr3_nt: TGTGCCAGCAGCTTATGGTCTGTGTTCGACGAGCAGTACTTC
cdr3_aa: CASSLWSVFDEQYF

cdr3_length: 16
clone_size: .
d_call: .
j_call: TRBJ2-1
v_call: TRBV6-5
cdr3_nt: TGTGCCAGCAGTTACGGTATCACGTACAACCACAATGAGCAGTTCTTC
cdr3_aa: CASSYGITYNHNEQFF

cdr3_length: 17
clone_size: .
d_call: .
j_call: TRBJ1-5
v_call: TRBV11-3
cdr3_nt: TGTGCCAGCAGCTTAGTGGGATCCACCCCTCCAAGGCAGCCCCAGCATTTT
cdr3_aa: CASSLVGSTPPRQPQHF

cdr3_length: 13
clone_size: once
d_call: .
j_call: TRBJ2-7
v_call: TRBV7-3
cdr3_nt: TGTGCCAGCAGCTTTGGCAGGGGCTACGAGCAGTACTTC
cdr3_aa: CASSFGRGYEQYF

cdr3_length: 11
clone_size: .
d_call: .
j_call: TRBJ2-3
v_call: TRBV27
cdr3_nt: TGTGCCAGCCGTACTCCGAAGGCGCAGTATTTT
cdr3_aa: CASRTPKAQYF

cdr3_length: 13
clone_size: .
d_call: .
j_call: TRBJ1-5
v_call: TRBV10-3
cdr3_nt: TGTGCCACCGCCGGGACAAGCAATCAGCCCCAGCATTTT
cdr3_aa: CATAGTSNQPQHF

cdr3_length: 13
clone_size: .
d_call: .
j_call: TRBJ1-5
v_call: TRBV5-1
cdr3_nt: TGCGCCAGCAGCTTGGGGACACAGGGGCCCCAGCATTTT
cdr3_aa: CASSLGTQGPQHF

cdr3_length: 15
clone_size: .
d_call: .
j_call: TRBJ1-3
v_call: TRBV6-5
cdr3_nt: TGTGCCAGCAGTTTGGGGCAGTCCTCTGGAAACACCATATATTTT
cdr3_aa: CASSLGQSSGNTIYF

cdr3_length: 18
clone_size: once
d_call: TRBD2
j_call: TRBJ2-7
v_call: TRBV5-1
cdr3_nt: TGCGCCAGCAGCCCTGGGACTAGCGGGCCTGTTTTTTCCTACGAGCAGTACTTC
cdr3_aa: CASSPGTSGPVFSYEQYF

cdr3_length: 16
clone_size: .
d_call: .
j_call: TRBJ1-2
v_call: TRBV5-1
cdr3_nt: TGCGCCAGCAGCTTGGATGGGACTGGGAGATCCCATGGCTACACCTTC
cdr3_aa: CASSLDGTGRSHGYTF

cdr3_length: 14
clone_size: .
d_call: .
j_call: TRBJ2-3
v_call: TRBV5-1
cdr3_nt: TGCGCCAGCAGCTTGGACAGGGACACAGATACGCAGTATTTT
cdr3_aa: CASSLDRDTDTQYF

cdr3_length: 12
clone_size: .
d_call: .
j_call: TRBJ2-1
v_call: TRBV6-1
cdr3_nt: TGTGCCGGCGGGAACCCCCTCTTGGAGCAGTTCTTC
cdr3_aa: CAGGNPLLEQFF

cdr3_length: 14
clone_size: .
d_call: TRBD2
j_call: TRBJ2-1
v_call: TRBV6-5
cdr3_nt: TGTGCCAGCAGTTATCGTTCGTATTCGACTAGCGAGGTCTTC
cdr3_aa: CASSYRSYSTSEVF

cdr3_length: 13
clone_size: .
d_call: .
j_call: TRBJ2-7
v_call: TRBV7-9
cdr3_nt: TGTGCCAGCAGCTGGGCGGAACGCTACGAGCAGTACTTC
cdr3_aa: CASSWAERYEQYF

cdr3_length: 14
clone_size: .
d_call: .
j_call: TRBJ1-5
v_call: TRBV6-6
cdr3_nt: TGTGCCAGCAGTTTTAACAGGGTAAATCAGCCCCAGCATTTT
cdr3_aa: CASSFNRVNQPQHF